Listed below are T cell receptor beta chains from one sample, sequenced in a study of blood T cell repertoires in COVID-19. Produced via immunoSEQ multiplex PCR; TCRdb's table is partial and in-frame only. The top ten clones hold 1.5% to 2% of a sample with about 320,000 clones, 70% to 90% of them seen once. Sequencing was performed on peripheral blood. These receptors originate from a woman aged 25 to 45 with COVID-19, enrolled during active disease. CDR3s include the opening cysteine and the closing phenylalanine or tryptophan. D genes are given only for firm matches.

v_gene: TRBV6-2/TRBV6-3
j_gene: TRBJ2-5
d_gene: TRBD2
CDR3aa: CASSNQRGGAETQYF

v_gene: TRBV11-3
j_gene: TRBJ1-3
d_gene: -
CDR3aa: CASSLDSLSPLAVENTIYF

v_gene: TRBV7-2
j_gene: TRBJ2-3
d_gene: -
CDR3aa: CASIPPRERPPITDTQYF

v_gene: TRBV28
j_gene: TRBJ1-2
d_gene: TRBD1
CDR3aa: CASSPGQGYNYGYTF

v_gene: TRBV19
j_gene: TRBJ2-3
d_gene: TRBD1
CDR3aa: CASSMDRPTDTQYF

v_gene: TRBV2
j_gene: TRBJ1-1
d_gene: -
CDR3aa: CASSGVSDSIFTEAFF

v_gene: TRBV7-8
j_gene: TRBJ1-5
d_gene: -
CDR3aa: CASSLSPLQPQHF

v_gene: TRBV3-1/TRBV3-2
j_gene: TRBJ1-1
d_gene: -
CDR3aa: CASSFKGGVNTEAFF

v_gene: TRBV24-1
j_gene: TRBJ2-1
d_gene: -
CDR3aa: CATSDPGNEQFF

v_gene: TRBV7-9
j_gene: TRBJ2-2
d_gene: TRBD1
CDR3aa: CASSVRGTGSTGELFF

v_gene: TRBV6-5
j_gene: TRBJ1-2
d_gene: -
CDR3aa: CASSPTEGSYGYTF